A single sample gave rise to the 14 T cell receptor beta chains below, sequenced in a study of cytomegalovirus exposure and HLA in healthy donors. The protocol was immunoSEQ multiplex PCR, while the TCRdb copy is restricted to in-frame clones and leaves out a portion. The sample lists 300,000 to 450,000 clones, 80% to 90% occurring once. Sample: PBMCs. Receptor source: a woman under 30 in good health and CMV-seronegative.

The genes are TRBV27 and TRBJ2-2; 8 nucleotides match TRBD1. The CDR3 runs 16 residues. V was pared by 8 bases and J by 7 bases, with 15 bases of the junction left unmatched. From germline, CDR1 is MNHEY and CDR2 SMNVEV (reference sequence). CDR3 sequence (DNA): TGTGCCAGCCAACCGAACAACAGGGGGTGGAGCGGGGAGCTGTTTTTT. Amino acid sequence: CASQPNNRGWSGELFF.

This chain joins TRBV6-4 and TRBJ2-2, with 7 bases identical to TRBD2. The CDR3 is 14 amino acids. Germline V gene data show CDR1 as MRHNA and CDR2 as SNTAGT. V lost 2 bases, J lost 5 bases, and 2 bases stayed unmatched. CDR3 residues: CASSDREGTGELFF. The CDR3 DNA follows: TGTGCCAGCAGTGACAGGGAGGGAACCGGGGAGCTGTTTTTT.

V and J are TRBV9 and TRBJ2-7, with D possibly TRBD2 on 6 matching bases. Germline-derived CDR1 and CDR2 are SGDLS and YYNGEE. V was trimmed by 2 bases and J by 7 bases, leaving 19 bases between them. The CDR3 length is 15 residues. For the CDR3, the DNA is TGTGCCAGCAGCGTCGGGGGTGGGAGTCCGGGAGAGCAGTACTTC. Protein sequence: CASSVGGGSPGEQYF.

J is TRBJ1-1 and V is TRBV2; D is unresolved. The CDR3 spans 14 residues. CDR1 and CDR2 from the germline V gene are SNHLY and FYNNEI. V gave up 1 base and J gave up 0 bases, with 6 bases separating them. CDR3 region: CASSEELMNTEAFF. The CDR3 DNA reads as TGTGCCAGCAGTGAAGAGCTAATGAACACTGAAGCTTTCTTT.

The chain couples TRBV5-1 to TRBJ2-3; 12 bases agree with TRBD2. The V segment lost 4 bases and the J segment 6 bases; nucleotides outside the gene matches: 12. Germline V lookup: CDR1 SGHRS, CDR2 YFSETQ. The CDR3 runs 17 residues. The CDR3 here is CASSPDKLTSGRDTQYF. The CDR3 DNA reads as TGCGCCAGCAGCCCAGACAAACTAACTAGCGGGAGGGATACGCAGTATTTT.

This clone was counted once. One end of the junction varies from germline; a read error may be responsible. CDR3 loop: CASSQPRDGLNAEAFF. The DNA for the CDR3 is TGTGCCAGCAGCCAACCCAGGGATGGTTTGAACGCTGAAGCTTTCTTT. The chain employs TRBV4-2 and TRBJ1-1, with a weak D call TRBD1 (5 bases). CDR1 is LGHNA and CDR2 is YNFKEQ in the germline V gene. The CDR3 is made up of 16 amino acids.

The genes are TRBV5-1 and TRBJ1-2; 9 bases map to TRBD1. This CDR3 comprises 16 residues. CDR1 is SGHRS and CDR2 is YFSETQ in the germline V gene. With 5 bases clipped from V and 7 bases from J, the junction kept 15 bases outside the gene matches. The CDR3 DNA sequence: TGCGCCAGCAGGAAATCACTCCGGGACAGGGTGTTTGGCTACACCTTC. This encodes CASRKSLRDRVFGYTF.

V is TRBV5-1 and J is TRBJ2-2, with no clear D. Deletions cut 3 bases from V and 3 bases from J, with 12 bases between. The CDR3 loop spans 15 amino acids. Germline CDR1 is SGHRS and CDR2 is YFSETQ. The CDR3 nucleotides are TGCGCCAGCAGCTCGGGTACTTTCTACACCGGGGAGCTGTTTTTT. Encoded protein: CASSSGTFYTGELFF.

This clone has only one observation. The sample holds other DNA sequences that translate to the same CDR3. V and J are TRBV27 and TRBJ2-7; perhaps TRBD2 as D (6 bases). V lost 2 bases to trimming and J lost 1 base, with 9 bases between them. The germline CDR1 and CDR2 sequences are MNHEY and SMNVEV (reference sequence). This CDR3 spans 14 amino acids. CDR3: CASSLLGGSYEQYF. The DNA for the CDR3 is TGTGCCAGCAGTTTACTTGGGGGGTCCTACGAGCAGTACTTC.

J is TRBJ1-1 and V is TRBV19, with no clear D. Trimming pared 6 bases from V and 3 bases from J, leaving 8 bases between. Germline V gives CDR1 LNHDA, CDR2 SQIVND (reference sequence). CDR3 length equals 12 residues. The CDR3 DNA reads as TGTGCCAGTAGCCGCCGGGACACTGAAGCTTTCTTT. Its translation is CASSRRDTEAFF.

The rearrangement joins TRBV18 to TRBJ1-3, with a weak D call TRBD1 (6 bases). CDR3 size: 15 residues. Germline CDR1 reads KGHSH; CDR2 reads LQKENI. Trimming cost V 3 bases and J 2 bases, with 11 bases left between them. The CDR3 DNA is TGTGCCAGCTCACCTTCGGACAGCACTGGAAACACCATATATTTT. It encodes CASSPSDSTGNTIYF.

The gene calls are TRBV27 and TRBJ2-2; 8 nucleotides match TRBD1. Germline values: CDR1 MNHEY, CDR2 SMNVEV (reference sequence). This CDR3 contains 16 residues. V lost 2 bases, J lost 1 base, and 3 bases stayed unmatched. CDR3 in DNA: TGTGCCAGCAGTTTAGTTGGGACAGGGAACACCGGGGAGCTGTTTTTT. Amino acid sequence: CASSLVGTGNTGELFF.

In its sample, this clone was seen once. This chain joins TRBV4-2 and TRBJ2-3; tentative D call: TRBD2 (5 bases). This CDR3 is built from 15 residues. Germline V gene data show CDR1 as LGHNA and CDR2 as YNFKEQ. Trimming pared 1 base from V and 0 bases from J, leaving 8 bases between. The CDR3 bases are TGTGCCAGCAGCCAAGTAGCGATGAGCACAGATACGCAGTATTTT. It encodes CASSQVAMSTDTQYF.

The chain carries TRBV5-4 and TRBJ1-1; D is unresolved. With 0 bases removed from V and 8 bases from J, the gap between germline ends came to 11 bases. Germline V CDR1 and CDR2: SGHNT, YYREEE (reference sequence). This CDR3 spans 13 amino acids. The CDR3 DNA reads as TGTGCCAGCAGCTTGGGTTACAGTTCGGAAGCTTTCTTT. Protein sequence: CASSLGYSSEAFF.